Following are 8 T cell receptor beta chains from one sample sequenced in a study of identical twins. TCRdb itself ran the 5' RACE reads through MiXCR, one entry per CDR3 protein. The table lists some 690,000 distinct CDR3 sequences, approximately 21% of them singletons. The sample also formed part of further work on T cells expressing NK-cell markers.

The sequenced sample consisted of PBMCs. The receptors were sampled from a woman aged 18-29 years in good health.

This clonotype occurred once. The chain has TRBV7-2 and TRBJ2-5; 8 bases line up with TRBD2. The CDR3 totals 13 residues. V gave up 5 bases and J gave up 4 bases; unmatched junction bases: 3. CDR1 SGHTA and CDR2 FQGNSA come from the germline V gene. CDR3 DNA sequence: TGTGCCAGCAGCCGCCTAGCGGGAGAGACCCAGTACTTC. This translates into CASSRLAGETQYF.

The V gene is TRBV29-1, the J gene TRBJ1-2; TRBD1 is a possible D gene (5 bases). Germline V gene lookup returns CDR1 SQVTM and CDR2 ANQGSEA. Trimming pared 4 bases from V and 4 bases from J, leaving 13 bases between. This CDR3 has 13 residues. CDR3 in DNA: TGCAGCGTTGTGGGGGGAAAAGGCTATGGCTACACCTTC. Translating gives CSVVGGKGYGYTF. Using reference TRBV29-1 and TRBJ1-2 for the parts outside the CDR3, the full variable domain is SAVISQKPSRDICQRGTSLTIQCQVDSQVTMMFWYRQQPGQSLTLIATANQGSEATYESGFVIDKFPISRPNLTFSTLTVSNMSPEDSSIYLCSVVGGKGYGYTFGSGTRLTVV.

This clonotype was counted a few times. This chain uses TRBV7-3 with TRBJ2-5, with D unresolved. The length of the CDR3 is 11 residues. The germline gives CDR1 SGHTA, CDR2 FQGTGA. The V end was cut by 7 bases, the J end by 3 bases, with 6 bases between. CDR3 sequence (DNA): TGTGCCAGCACAGAAGAAGAGACCCAGTACTTC. It is translated as CASTEEETQYF.

This clonotype showed up just a few times. The chain recombines TRBV20-1 with TRBJ2-7; the D is unclear. Germline assignment: CDR1 DFQATT and CDR2 SNEGSKA (reference sequence). Trimming cost V 5 bases and J 4 bases, with 12 bases left between them. This CDR3 has 12 residues. CDR3 DNA: TGCAGTGCTGGCATGCCAGGATACGAGCAGTACTTC. It specifies CSAGMPGYEQYF.

This chain links TRBV4-2 with TRBJ2-1; the D gene could be TRBD1 or TRBD2 (5 bases each). This CDR3 comprises 20 residues. The V gene's germline CDR1 is LGHNA and CDR2 YNFKEQ. Trimming shortened V by 4 bases and J by 8 bases, and 33 bases separated the two germline ends. The DNA of the CDR3 is TGTGCCAGCAGCCCTCGAGGGGATGTAACCCCGAACCCGGTAGGCGATGAGCAGTTCTTC. Residues: CASSPRGDVTPNPVGDEQFF.

This clonotype has only one observation. The rearrangement uses TRBV4-3 and TRBJ2-6, with D unresolved. This CDR3 contains 20 residues. The ends were cut back, 1 base at V and 2 bases at J, with 21 bases in the middle. CDR1 is LGHNA and CDR2 is YSLEER in the germline V gene. For the CDR3, the DNA is TGCGCCAGCAGCCAAGTCCCGCTCTCGGTAGTGGGGACTGGGGCCAACGTCCTGACTTTC. Translating gives CASSQVPLSVVGTGANVLTF.

The rearrangement joins TRBV6-1 to TRBJ2-3; TRBD1 is a possible D gene (6 bases). There are 15 residues in the CDR3. Germline V CDR1 and CDR2: MNHNS, SASEGT. Trimming removed 6 bases from V and 3 bases from J, with 16 bases in between. The CDR3 sequence is CASSLTPGQTDTQYF. The CDR3 region has the DNA TGTGCCAGCAGCCTCACTCCGGGACAAACAGATACGCAGTATTTT.

This clonotype appeared a few times. This sequence joins TRBV20-1 and TRBJ2-7, with a weak D call TRBD2 (6 bases). Trimming removed 5 bases at V and 7 bases at J, with 21 bases between. This CDR3 region has 14 residues. Germline CDR1 is DFQATT and CDR2 is SNEGSKA (reference sequence). CDR3 protein: CSAAEHPLGGEQYF. The CDR3 nucleotides are TGCAGTGCTGCCGAGCACCCCCTTGGGGGGGAGCAGTACTTC.